Below, one T cell receptor (beta chain) is given with its context. Antigen specificity is unknown. One end of the junction fails to match germline, which may point to a read error. What was amplified from RNA transcripts were TCR beta CDR3 regions. The TCR CDR3 was amplified in a first-round RT-PCR using the HTBI primer set. MiXCR, applied by TCRdb to the multiplex PCR reads, yields one record per CDR3 protein. Of hundreds of thousands of distinct CDR3 sequences listed, about 15% were seen once; the top ten hold 14%. Hyperthyroidism in the patients, aged 18 to 65, was newly diagnosed and under 2 months in duration. It was around 10 ml of fresh peripheral blood that supplied the PBMCs. The CDR3 is 13 amino acids. In germline, CDR1 is SQVTM, CDR2 ANQGSEA. This sample was taken from a study of T cells in Graves' hyperthyroidism and ophthalmopathy. At the level of the study: Peripheral blood was taken when the disease was first diagnosed, before any treatment began.

Study results and limitations: The model anticipated ophthalmopathy a median about six months pre-onset.

The TCR sequence derives from a woman in her thirties or forties with Graves' hyperthyroidism. The V and J genes are TRBV29-1 and TRBJ2-1, with D perhaps TRBD2 (6 bases). Material for sequencing was blood. The CDR3 sequence is CSPTGVSCNEQFF. The CDR3 DNA reads TGCAGCCCCACGGGAGTTTCCTGCAATGAGCAGTTCTTC.